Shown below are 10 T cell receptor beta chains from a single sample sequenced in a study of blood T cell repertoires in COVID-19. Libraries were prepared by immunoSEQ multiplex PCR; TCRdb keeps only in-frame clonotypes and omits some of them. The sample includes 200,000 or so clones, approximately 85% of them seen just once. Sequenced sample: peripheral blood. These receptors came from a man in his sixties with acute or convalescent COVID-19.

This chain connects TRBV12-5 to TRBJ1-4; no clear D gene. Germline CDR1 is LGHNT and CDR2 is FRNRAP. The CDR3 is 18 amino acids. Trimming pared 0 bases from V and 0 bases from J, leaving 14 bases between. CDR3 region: CASGLVQSLAPTNEKLFF. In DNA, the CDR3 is TGTGCTAGTGGTTTGGTACAATCCCTGGCACCAACTAATGAAAAACTGTTTTTT.

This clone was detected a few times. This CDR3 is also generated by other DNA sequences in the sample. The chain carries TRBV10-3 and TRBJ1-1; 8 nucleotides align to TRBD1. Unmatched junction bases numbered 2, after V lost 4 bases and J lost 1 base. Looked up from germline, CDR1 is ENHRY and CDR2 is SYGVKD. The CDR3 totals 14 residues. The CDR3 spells CAISVGQGNTEAFF. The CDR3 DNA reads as TGTGCCATCAGTGTCGGACAGGGGAACACTGAAGCTTTCTTT.

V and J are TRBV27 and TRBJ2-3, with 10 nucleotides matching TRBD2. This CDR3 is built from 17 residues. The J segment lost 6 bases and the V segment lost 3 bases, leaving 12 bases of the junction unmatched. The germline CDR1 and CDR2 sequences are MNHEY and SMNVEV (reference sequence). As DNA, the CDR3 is TGTGCCAGCAGTTTCGTAGCTAGCGGGGGCCCTTCGGATACGCAGTATTTT. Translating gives CASSFVASGGPSDTQYF.

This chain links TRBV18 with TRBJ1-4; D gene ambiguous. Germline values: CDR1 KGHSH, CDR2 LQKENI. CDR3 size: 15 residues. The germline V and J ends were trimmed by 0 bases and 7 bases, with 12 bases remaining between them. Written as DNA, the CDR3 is TGTGCCAGCTCACCACCTGTGGCAGGAGGTGAAAAACTGTTTTTT. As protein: CASSPPVAGGEKLFF.

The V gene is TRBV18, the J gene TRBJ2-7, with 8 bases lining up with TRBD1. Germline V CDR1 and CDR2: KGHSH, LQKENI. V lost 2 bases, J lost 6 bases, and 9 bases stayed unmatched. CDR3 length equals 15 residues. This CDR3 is CASSPSPGQGGEQYF. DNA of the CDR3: TGTGCCAGCTCACCATCCCCCGGACAGGGCGGCGAGCAGTACTTC.

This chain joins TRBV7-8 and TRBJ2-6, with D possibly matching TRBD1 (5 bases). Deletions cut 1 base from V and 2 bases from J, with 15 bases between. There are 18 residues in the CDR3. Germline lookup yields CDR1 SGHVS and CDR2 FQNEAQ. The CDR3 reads CASSLVRTSHPGANVLTF. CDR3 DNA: TGTGCCAGCAGCTTAGTGCGGACATCGCATCCTGGGGCCAACGTCCTGACTTTC.

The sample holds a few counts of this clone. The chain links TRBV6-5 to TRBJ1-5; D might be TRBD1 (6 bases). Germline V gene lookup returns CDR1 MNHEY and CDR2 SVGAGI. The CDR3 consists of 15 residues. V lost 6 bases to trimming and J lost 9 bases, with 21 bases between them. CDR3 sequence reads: CASRGTGSGSLPQHF. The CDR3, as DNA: TGTGCCAGCAGGGGCACAGGGTCCGGGTCATTGCCCCAGCATTTT.

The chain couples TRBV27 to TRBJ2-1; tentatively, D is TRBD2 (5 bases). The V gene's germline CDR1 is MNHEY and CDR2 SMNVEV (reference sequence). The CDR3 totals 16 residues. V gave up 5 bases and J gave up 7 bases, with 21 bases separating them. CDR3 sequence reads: CASSIHLALGVNEQFF. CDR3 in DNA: TGTGCCAGCAGTATACATCTAGCACTCGGGGTAAATGAGCAGTTCTTC.

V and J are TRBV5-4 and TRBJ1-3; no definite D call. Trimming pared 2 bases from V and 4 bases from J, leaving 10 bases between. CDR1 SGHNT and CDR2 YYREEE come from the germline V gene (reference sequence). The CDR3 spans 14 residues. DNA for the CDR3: TGTGCCAGCAGCTTCCCCGGGGTCGGAAACACCATATATTTT. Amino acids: CASSFPGVGNTIYF.

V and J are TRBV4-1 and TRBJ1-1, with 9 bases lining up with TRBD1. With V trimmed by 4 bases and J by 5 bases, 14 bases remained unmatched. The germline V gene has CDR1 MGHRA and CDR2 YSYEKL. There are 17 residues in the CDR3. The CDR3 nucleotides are TGCGCCAGCAGCCCGTCGGAAGGTGGGACAGGGAGAACTGAAGCTTTCTTT. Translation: CASSPSEGGTGRTEAFF.